Listed below are T cell receptor beta chains from one sample, sequenced in a study of OX40 agonist ivuxolimab in advanced cancers. Method: immunoSEQ multiplex PCR; TCRdb's copy keeps in-frame clones and lacks some. The profile shows some 110,000 clones, just under 95% of them singletons. The material sequenced was CD4+ or CD8+ T cells sorted from blood, taken in a trial of the OX40 agonist ivuxolimab. These receptors were collected from an adult with an advanced solid tumor such as melanoma, head and neck, liver or kidney cancer. CDR3s include the opening cysteine and the closing phenylalanine or tryptophan. A D gene is named only where the DNA matches it firmly. Clone size appears in some rows only: once, few, many, or a class for an expanded clone.

>.|TRBJ1-6|TRBV2|.
TGTGCCAGCAGTGAAGCAGGGTGGAATTCACCCCTCCACTTT
CASSEAGWNSPLHF
>TRBD2|TRBJ2-1|TRBV18|.
TGTGCCAGCACATCCGGGACTAGCGGGAGCTATGAGCAGTTCTTC
CASTSGTSGSYEQFF
>.|TRBJ1-5|TRBV6-6|.
TGTGCCAGCAGTTACGGGGGGAGCAATCAGCCCCAGCATTTT
CASSYGGSNQPQHF
>TRBD1|TRBJ2-1|TRBV7-3|.
TGTGCCAGCAGCTCAGGACAGGGGGCTTACAATGAGCAGTTCTTC
CASSSGQGAYNEQFF
>.|TRBJ2-3|TRBV5-4|.
TGTGCCAGCAACACTGGATCAGGGACCCAAAACACAGATACGCAGTATTTT
CASNTGSGTQNTDTQYF
>.|TRBJ2-7|TRBV5-1|once
TGCGCCAGCAGCTTGAGACAGGACACCTCCTACGAGCAGTACTTC
CASSLRQDTSYEQYF
>.|TRBJ1-2|TRBV19|.
TGTGCCAGTAGTATTCCTGGGACTTGGGCCACCTTC
CASSIPGTWATF
>.|TRBJ2-3|TRBV5-1|.
TGCGCCAGCAGCCAGACACATCCAGACACAGATACGCAGTATTTT
CASSQTHPDTDTQYF
>.|TRBJ2-7|TRBV9|.
TGTGCCAGCAGCGTAGAGGGTTCCTACGAGCAGTACTTC
CASSVEGSYEQYF
>TRBD2|TRBJ2-5|TRBV7-8|.
TGTGCCAGCAGCCCGTTACTAGCGGGAGGGCTCCATAGTGAGACCCAGTACTTC
CASSPLLAGGLHSETQYF
>TRBD1|TRBJ2-7|TRBV6-5|.
TGTGCCAGCAGTTTGCAGGAGGGACAGGGGCTCGAGCAGTACTTC
CASSLQEGQGLEQYF
>.|TRBJ2-7|TRBV18|.
TGTGCCAGCTCACCACCCCGGGACACCTACGAGCAGTACTTC
CASSPPRDTYEQYF
>TRBD2|TRBJ2-1|TRBV5-1|.
TGCGCCAGCAGCTTTCTAGCGGGAGGTGACAATGAGCAGTTCTTC
CASSFLAGGDNEQFF
>TRBD1|TRBJ2-7|TRBV28|.
TGTGCCAGCAGTTTGACGGGACAGGGCCACTACGAGCAGTACTTC
CASSLTGQGHYEQYF
>.|TRBJ2-7|TRBV6-5|once
TGTGCCAGCAGTTTTGGGACGGGCCTTGGGGAGCAGTACTTC
CASSFGTGLGEQYF
>.|TRBJ2-3|TRBV14|.
TGTGCCAGCAGCCAAGAATGGGCAAGACGCACAGATACGCAGTATTTT
CASSQEWARRTDTQYF
>.|TRBJ1-3|TRBV10-3|.
TGTGCCATCAGTGAGTTTAGCCAGGTCTCTGGAAACACCATATATTTT
CAISEFSQVSGNTIYF
>TRBD1|TRBJ1-1|TRBV7-3|.
TGTGCCAGCAGCTATAATACAGGGGGGACTGAAGCTTTCTTT
CASSYNTGGTEAFF
>TRBD1|TRBJ2-7|TRBV9|.
TGTGCCAGCAGCAGCGGGACAGGGGGGGCCTACGAGCAGTACTTC
CASSSGTGGAYEQYF
>.|TRBJ2-5|TRBV5-8|.
TGTGCCAGCAGCTTGGGACCGAACAACCAAGAGACCCAGTACTTC
CASSLGPNNQETQYF
>.|TRBJ2-2|TRBV19|once
TGTGCCAGTAGCATCAGCTCGGTTTTTACCGGGGAGCTGTTTTTT
CASSISSVFTGELFF
>.|TRBJ1-5|TRBV6-6|.
TGTGCCAGCAGTGGACGGACGCTTAACAATCAGCCCCAGCATTTT
CASSGRTLNNQPQHF
>.|TRBJ1-2|TRBV30|.
TGTGCCTGGAGTGTTGGCGGGGGCTACACCTTC
CAWSVGGGYTF
>.|TRBJ2-1|TRBV4-2|.
TGTGCCAGCAGCCCTAGCGCGCCGAAAGCCTACAATGAGCAGTTCTTC
CASSPSAPKAYNEQFF
>TRBD1|TRBJ2-4|TRBV7-6|.
TGTGCCAGCAGCTTGCCGGGACAGGGGGACATTCAGTACTTC
CASSLPGQGDIQYF
>.|TRBJ1-1|TRBV10-3|once
TGTGCCATCAGTGAGTCCCGGGACCCTTACACTGAAGCTTTCTTT
CAISESRDPYTEAFF
>.|TRBJ2-1|TRBV27|.
TGTGCCAGCAGTTCAACCCTAATCAATGAGCAGTTCTTC
CASSSTLINEQFF
>.|TRBJ2-2|TRBV9|few
TGTGCCAGCAGTACAGATTACTTTAACACCGGGGAGCTGTTTTTT
CASSTDYFNTGELFF
>.|TRBJ2-5|TRBV5-1|.
TGCGCCAGCAGCGTGGGGGTTTTGACGGGGTCCAGGGAGACCCAGTACTTC
CASSVGVLTGSRETQYF
>.|TRBJ2-1|TRBV11-2|.
TGTGCCAGCAGCTTAGACGCGGGAACCTGGGAGCAGTTCTTC
CASSLDAGTWEQFF
>.|TRBJ1-2|TRBV15|.
TGTGCCACCAGCAGAGAGTACCGTGGCTACACCTTC
CATSREYRGYTF
>.|TRBJ2-3|TRBV10-1|.
TGCGCCAGCAGTGTAGGGGGGAGCACAGATACGCAGTATTTT
CASSVGGSTDTQYF
>.|TRBJ2-2|TRBV5-1|.
TGCGCCAGCAGCTTAGGGGGCGGGGAGCTGTTTTTT
CASSLGGGELFF
>TRBD2|TRBJ2-5|TRBV19|.
TGTGCCAGTAGTGGGGGACTATTAACAAAGACCCAGTACTTC
CASSGGLLTKTQYF
>.|TRBJ2-7|TRBV27|.
TGTGCCAGCAAGTCAGCAAACTACGAGCAGTACTTC
CASKSANYEQYF
>.|TRBJ2-7|TRBV28|.
TGTGCCAGCAGTGCAATTCAGAAGACTACCTACGAGCAGTACTTC
CASSAIQKTTYEQYF
>TRBD1|TRBJ1-4|TRBV5-1|.
TGCGCCAGCAGCCAAGGACAGGGTGGTTATTATGGTGAAAAACTGTTTTTT
CASSQGQGGYYGEKLFF
>.|TRBJ1-1|TRBV6-5|few
TGTGCCAGCACCTTAGGCCCAGGGCTCGGCACTGAAGCTTTCTTT
CASTLGPGLGTEAFF
>TRBD1|TRBJ1-3|TRBV9|.
TGTGCCAGCAGCGTTACAGGGGTGGGAGCTGGAAACACCATATATTTT
CASSVTGVGAGNTIYF
>.|TRBJ2-1|TRBV5-1|.
TGCGCCAGCAGCTTAAACGAATACAATGAGCAGTTCTTC
CASSLNEYNEQFF
>.|TRBJ2-5|TRBV15|.
TGTGCCACCAGCAGAGATCCCGACCACCGGGAGACCCAGTACTTC
CATSRDPDHRETQYF
>.|TRBJ2-1|TRBV4-3|.
TGCGCCAGCACCCCATCTCGTAATCTTGGCTCCTACAATGAGCAGTTCTTC
CASTPSRNLGSYNEQFF
>.|TRBJ1-2|TRBV10-3|.
TGTGCCATCAGTGATTCCGGGGGCCTGAACTATGGCTACACCTTC
CAISDSGGLNYGYTF
>.|TRBJ1-4|TRBV28|once
TGTGCCAGCAGTCCTCGCAATGAAAAACTGTTTTTT
CASSPRNEKLFF
>.|TRBJ1-1|TRBV5-1|.
TGCGCCAGCAGCTTGGAAGGGCGAAACACTGAAGCTTTCTTT
CASSLEGRNTEAFF
>.|TRBJ1-1|TRBV20-1|.
TGCAGTGCTAAAGATAACACTGAAGCTTTCTTT
CSAKDNTEAFF
>.|TRBJ2-7|TRBV18|.
TGTGCCAGCTCAGACTTGAGCTCCTACGAGCAGTACTTC
CASSDLSSYEQYF
>.|TRBJ2-6|TRBV7-3|.
TGTGCCAGCAGTTTAGGTGCATCCCCCGGTGGGGCCAACGTCCTGACTTTC
CASSLGASPGGANVLTF
>TRBD1|TRBJ1-4|TRBV10-3|.
TGTGCCACCAAATGGGGGACAGGGCCAGAAAAACTGTTTTTT
CATKWGTGPEKLFF
>.|TRBJ1-2|TRBV6-5|.
TGTGCCAGCAGTTACTCGACAAATCCAGGTGGCTACACCTTC
CASSYSTNPGGYTF
>.|TRBJ1-1|TRBV18|.
TGTGCCAGCTCACACTCGGGGGGGCGTTTCACTGAAGCTTTCTTT
CASSHSGGRFTEAFF
>TRBD2|TRBJ2-3|TRBV5-1|.
TGCGCCAGCAGCTTGGGGCTAGCGGGAGGGCCTTTCCCGACAGATACGCAGTATTTT
CASSLGLAGGPFPTDTQYF
>TRBD1|TRBJ2-4|TRBV5-6|.
TGTGCCAGCAGCGGGGGACAGGGGGACATTCAGTACTTC
CASSGGQGDIQYF
>.|TRBJ2-5|TRBV27|.
TGTGCCAGCAGCCGGACCGACGCAAAAGAGACCCAGTACTTC
CASSRTDAKETQYF
>.|TRBJ1-4|TRBV5-1|.
TGCGCCAGCAGCCGACGACCGGTGACAACTAATGAAAAACTGTTTTTT
CASSRRPVTTNEKLFF
>.|TRBJ2-7|TRBV7-2|.
TGTGCCAGCAGCTTAGCGGGTAGTAGGGACTACGAGCAGTACTTC
CASSLAGSRDYEQYF
>.|TRBJ1-1|TRBV6-5|.
TGTGCCAGCAGTTACTCTTTAGGACAGCTGAACACTGAAGCTTTCTTT
CASSYSLGQLNTEAFF
>.|TRBJ1-1|TRBV5-1|few
TGCGCCAGCAGCTCGCTCAATCGGAACACTGAAGCTTTCTTT
CASSSLNRNTEAFF
>.|TRBJ2-1|TRBV28|.
TGTGCCAGCAGTTTAGGGCAATTAAAAAGGGGATGGTTCTTC
CASSLGQLKRGWFF
>.|TRBJ1-5|TRBV28|once
TGTGCCAGCAGCATATTGGCCCCCAATCAGCCCCAGCATTTT
CASSILAPNQPQHF